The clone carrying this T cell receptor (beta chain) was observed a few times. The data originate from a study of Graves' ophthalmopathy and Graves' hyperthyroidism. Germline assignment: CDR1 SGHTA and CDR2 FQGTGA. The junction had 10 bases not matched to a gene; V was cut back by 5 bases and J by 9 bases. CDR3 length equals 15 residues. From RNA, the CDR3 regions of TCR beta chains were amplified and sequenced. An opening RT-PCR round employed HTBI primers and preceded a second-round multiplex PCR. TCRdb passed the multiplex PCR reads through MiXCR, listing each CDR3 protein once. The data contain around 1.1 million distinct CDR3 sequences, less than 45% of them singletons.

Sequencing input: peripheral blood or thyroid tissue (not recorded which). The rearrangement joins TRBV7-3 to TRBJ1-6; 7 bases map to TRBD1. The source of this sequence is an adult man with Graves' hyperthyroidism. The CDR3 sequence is CASSQPGQRCSPLHF. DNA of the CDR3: TGTGCCAGCAGCCAACCGGGACAGAGGTGTTCACCCCTCCACTTT.